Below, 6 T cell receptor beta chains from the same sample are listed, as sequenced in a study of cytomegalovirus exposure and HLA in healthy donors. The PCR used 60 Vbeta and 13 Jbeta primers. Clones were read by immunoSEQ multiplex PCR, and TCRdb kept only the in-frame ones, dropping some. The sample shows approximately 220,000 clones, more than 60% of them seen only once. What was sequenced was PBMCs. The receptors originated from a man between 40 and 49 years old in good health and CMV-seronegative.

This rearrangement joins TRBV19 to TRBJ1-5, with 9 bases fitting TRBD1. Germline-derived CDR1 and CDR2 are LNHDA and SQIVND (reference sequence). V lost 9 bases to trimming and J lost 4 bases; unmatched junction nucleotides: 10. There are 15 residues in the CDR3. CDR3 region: CASTTDRGGNQPQHF. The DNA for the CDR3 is TGTGCCAGCACTACGGACAGGGGAGGGAATCAGCCCCAGCATTTT.

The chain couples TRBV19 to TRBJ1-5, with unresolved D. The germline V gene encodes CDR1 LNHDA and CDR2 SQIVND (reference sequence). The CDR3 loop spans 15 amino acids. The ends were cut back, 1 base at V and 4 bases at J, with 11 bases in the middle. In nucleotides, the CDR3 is TGTGCCAGTAGTATAGGAGAGGGATGGAATCAGCCCCAGCATTTT. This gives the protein CASSIGEGWNQPQHF.

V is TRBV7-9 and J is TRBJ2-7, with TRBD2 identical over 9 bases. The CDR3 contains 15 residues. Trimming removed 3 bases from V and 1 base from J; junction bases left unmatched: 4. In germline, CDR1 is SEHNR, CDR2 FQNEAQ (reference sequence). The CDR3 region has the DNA TGTGCCAGCAGCTTCCTAGCGGGGTCGTCCTACGAGCAGTACTTC. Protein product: CASSFLAGSSYEQYF. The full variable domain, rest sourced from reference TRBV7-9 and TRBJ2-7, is DTGVSQNPRHKITKRGQNVTFRCDPISEHNRLYWYRQTLGQGPEFLTYFQNEAQLEKSRLLSDRFSAERPKGSFSTLEIQRTEQGDSAMYLCASSFLAGSSYEQYFGPGTRLTVT.

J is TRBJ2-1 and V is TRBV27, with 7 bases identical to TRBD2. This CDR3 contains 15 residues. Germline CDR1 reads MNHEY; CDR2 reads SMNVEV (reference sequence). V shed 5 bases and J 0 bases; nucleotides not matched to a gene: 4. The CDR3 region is CASSASGSSYNEQFF. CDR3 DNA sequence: TGTGCCAGCAGTGCTAGCGGTAGCTCCTACAATGAGCAGTTCTTC.

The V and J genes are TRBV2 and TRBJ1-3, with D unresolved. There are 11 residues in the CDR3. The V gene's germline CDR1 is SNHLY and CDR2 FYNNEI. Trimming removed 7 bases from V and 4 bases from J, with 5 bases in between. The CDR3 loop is CASTPGNTIYF. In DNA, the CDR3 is TGTGCCAGCACCCCAGGAAACACCATATATTTT. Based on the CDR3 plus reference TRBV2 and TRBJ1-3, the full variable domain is EPEVTQTPSHQVTQMGQEVILRCVPISNHLYFYWYRQILGQKVEFLVSFYNNEISEKSEIFDDQFSVERPDGSNFTLKIRSTKLEDSAMYFCASTPGNTIYFGEGSWLTVV.

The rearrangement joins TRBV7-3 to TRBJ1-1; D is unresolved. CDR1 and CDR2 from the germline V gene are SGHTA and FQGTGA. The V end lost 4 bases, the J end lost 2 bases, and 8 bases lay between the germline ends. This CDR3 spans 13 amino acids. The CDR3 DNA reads TGTGCCAGCAGCTATACAAGTAACACTGAAGCTTTCTTT. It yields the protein CASSYTSNTEAFF. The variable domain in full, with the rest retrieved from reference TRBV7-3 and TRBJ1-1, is GAGVSQTPSNKVTEKGKYVELRCDPISGHTALYWYRQSLGQGPEFLIYFQGTGAADDSGLPNDRFFAVRPEGSVSTLKIQRTERGDSAVYLCASSYTSNTEAFFGQGTRLTVV.